Below are 28 T cell receptor beta chains sequenced from a single sample in a study of T and B cells in COVID-19 patients. Each TRB amplification used about 220-500 ng of genomic DNA from blood. Multiplex PCR with BIOMED2 TRB-A/B primer pools amplified TRB rearrangements. TCRdb used MiXCR to reprocess the multiplex PCR reads, holding one entry per CDR3 protein. This sample has approximately 5,100 distinct CDR3 sequences; 30% to 40% occur once, and the top ten carry around 24%. Material: blood. The receptors were sampled from a human donor who had recovered from COVID-19.

The chain joins TRBV11-3 to TRBJ2-2; D unclear. The CDR3 spans 13 residues. The germline V and J ends were trimmed by 4 bases and 2 bases, with 5 bases remaining between them. The germline CDR1 and CDR2 sequences are SGHNT and YENEEA. CDR3 sequence (DNA): TGTGCCAGCAGCTACCCAAACACCGGGGAGCTGTTTTTT. Its protein product is CASSYPNTGELFF.

The V and J genes are TRBV28 and TRBJ2-1; 8 positions match TRBD2. Germline trimming cut 8 bases from V and 5 bases from J; bases unmatched to any gene: 8. The CDR3 sequence is 14 residues long. The germline V gene encodes CDR1 MDHEN and CDR2 SYDVKM. CDR3 loop: CASVEAGVNNEQFF. CDR3 DNA: TGTGCCAGCGTGGAAGCGGGAGTGAACAATGAGCAGTTCTTC. Using reference TRBV28 and TRBJ2-1 for the parts outside the CDR3, the full variable domain is DVKVTQSSRYLVKRTGEKVFLECVQDMDHENMFWYRQDPGLGLRLIYFSYDVKMKEKGDIPEGYSVSREKKERFSLILESASTNQTSMYLCASVEAGVNNEQFFGPGTRLTVL.

This clonotype has just a few counts. The rearrangement uses TRBV6-5 and TRBJ2-5, with 7 bases identical to TRBD2. CDR3 length: 12 amino acids. Trimming cost V 5 bases and J 4 bases; bases outside gene matches: 1. Germline V gene data show CDR1 as MNHEY and CDR2 as SVGAGI. The CDR3 spells CASSPGGETQYF. CDR3 bases: TGTGCCAGCAGTCCGGGGGGAGAGACCCAGTACTTC.

V gene TRBV27 combines with J gene TRBJ1-2; D remains ambiguous. This CDR3 region has 15 residues. The V end lost 3 bases, the J end lost 0 bases, and 11 bases lay between the germline ends. In germline, CDR1 is MNHEY, CDR2 SMNVEV (reference sequence). Here the CDR3 reads CASSFVGTANYGYTF. DNA of the CDR3: TGTGCCAGCAGTTTCGTAGGCACCGCTAACTATGGCTACACCTTC.

Judged by abundance, this clonotype is medium-sized (0.01 to 0.1%). This rearrangement joins TRBV29-1 to TRBJ1-1; D is unresolved. Germline CDR1 is SQVTM and CDR2 is ANQGSEA. This CDR3 is built from 12 residues. The germline V and J ends were trimmed by 6 bases and 2 bases, with 10 bases remaining between them. As DNA, the CDR3 is TGCAGCGTGCGAGGTCCAAACACTGAAGCTTTCTTT. Translation: CSVRGPNTEAFF.

The chain recombines TRBV29-1 with TRBJ2-6, with D hard to call. V lost 1 base to trimming and J lost 4 bases, with 14 bases between them. The CDR3 length is 16 residues. The germline V gene encodes CDR1 SQVTM and CDR2 ANQGSEA. CDR3 in amino acids: CSVEGSDLNGANVLTF. The CDR3 DNA is TGCAGCGTTGAAGGTAGTGACTTGAACGGGGCCAACGTCCTGACTTTC.

The chain combines TRBV7-2 with TRBJ2-7; TRBD1 might be the D (5 bases). Trimming took off 2 bases at V and 5 bases at J, with 10 bases between the two ends. Looked up from germline, CDR1 is SGHTA and CDR2 is FQGNSA. This CDR3 contains 13 residues. The CDR3 loop is CASSLTSRDEQYF. In nucleotides, the CDR3 is TGTGCCAGCAGCTTAACGAGCAGGGACGAGCAGTACTTC. The full variable domain, in which reference TRBV7-2 and TRBJ2-7 provide the parts outside the CDR3, is GAGVSQSPSNKVTEKGKDVELRCDPISGHTALYWYRQSLGQGLEFLIYFQGNSAPDKSGLPSDRFSAERTGGSVSTLTIQRTQQEDSAVYLCASSLTSRDEQYFGPGTRLTVT.

The J gene is TRBJ2-7, the V gene TRBV7-2, with a weak D call TRBD2 (6 bases). CDR3 length equals 14 residues. Germline lookup yields CDR1 SGHTA and CDR2 FQGNSA. V was pared by 4 bases and J by 0 bases, with 10 bases between. Here the CDR3 DNA reads TGTGCCAGCAGCTGGGGACTCAGCTCCTACGAGCAGTACTTC. Translating it yields CASSWGLSSYEQYF.

Only a few counts were recorded for this clonotype. The gene calls are TRBV18 and TRBJ1-1; a possible D gene is TRBD1 (5 bases). Looked up from germline, CDR1 is KGHSH and CDR2 is LQKENI. V was clipped by 3 bases and J by 0 bases, with 20 bases between them. The CDR3 consists of 18 residues. The CDR3 region is CASSPRYRRVPMNTEAFF. CDR3 DNA: TGTGCCAGCTCACCCCGATACAGGCGGGTCCCAATGAACACTGAAGCTTTCTTT.

By share of the sample, this clonotype is medium-sized (0.01 to 0.1%). The CDR3 is CAWGQGGGYAEQFF. CDR3 sequence (DNA): TGTGCCTGGGGACAGGGGGGCGGCTATGCTGAGCAGTTCTTC. The rearrangement uses TRBV30 and TRBJ2-1; 10 nucleotides align to TRBD1. The CDR3 length is 14 residues. Germline CDR1 is GTSNPN and CDR2 is SVGIG (reference sequence). The junction had 10 bases not matched to a gene; V was cut back by 5 bases and J by 9 bases. Filled out from reference TRBV30 and TRBJ2-1, the complete variable domain reads SQTIHQWPATLVQPVGSPLSLECTVEGTSNPNLYWYRQAAGRGLQLLFYSVGIGQISSEVPQNLSASRPQDRQFILSSKKLLLSDSGFYLCAWGQGGGYAEQFFGPGTRLTVL.

The rearrangement joins TRBV5-6 to TRBJ1-2; a weak D match, TRBD1 (5 bases). Trimming pared 0 bases from V and 0 bases from J, leaving 12 bases between. This CDR3 comprises 16 residues. The germline CDR1 and CDR2 sequences are SGHDT and YYEEEE. The CDR3 is CASSLETGTPNYGYTF. As DNA, the CDR3 is TGTGCCAGCAGCTTGGAAACCGGGACCCCTAACTATGGCTACACCTTC.

The chain recombines TRBV12-3 or TRBV12-4 with TRBJ1-1, with a tentative D call TRBD1 (5 bases). The V end lost 2 bases, the J end lost 0 bases, and 7 bases lay between the germline ends. The CDR3 extends over 14 amino acids. CDR3 residues: CASSLRQLNTEAFF. The CDR3 region has the DNA TGTGCCAGCAGTTTAAGACAGCTGAACACTGAAGCTTTCTTT.

This clonotype was counted a few times. The chain uses TRBV12-3 or TRBV12-4 and TRBJ2-1; D gene unclear. Trimming left V 6 bases short and J 2 bases short, with 11 bases between. The CDR3 has 14 amino acids. The CDR3 DNA sequence: TGTGCCAGCAGCCCTCTTGGGACCTACAATGAGCAGTTCTTC. Translation gives CASSPLGTYNEQFF.

In its sample, this clonotype was seen once. The chain recombines TRBV4-3 with TRBJ2-5, with a possible D match to TRBD1 (6 bases). Germline V CDR1 and CDR2: LGHNA, YSLEER. The CDR3 covers 16 residues. Trimming pared 3 bases from V and 4 bases from J, leaving 18 bases between. This chain's CDR3 is CASSQASGALGETQYF. CDR3 bases: TGCGCCAGCAGCCAGGCTTCAGGGGCGTTGGGAGAGACCCAGTACTTC.

This clonotype has just a few counts. The chain links TRBV6-5 to TRBJ1-5; D remains ambiguous. V dropped 2 bases and J dropped 6 bases, with 14 bases sitting between them. Per the germline V gene, CDR1 is MNHEY and CDR2 is SVGAGI. The CDR3 extends over 15 amino acids. The chain's CDR3 is CASSYPDSGGQPQHF. DNA for the CDR3: TGTGCCAGCAGTTACCCGGACTCAGGAGGTCAGCCCCAGCATTTT.

The chain combines TRBV19 with TRBJ2-3; the match to TRBD1 covers 8 bases. Germline CDR1 and CDR2: LNHDA and SQIVND (reference sequence). J gave up 2 bases and V 6 bases, and 10 bases lay outside the gene matches. This CDR3 has 16 residues. CDR3 residues: CASSRQGPQSTDTQYF. The CDR3 region has the DNA TGTGCCAGTAGCCGACAGGGGCCCCAGTCCACAGATACGCAGTATTTT.

The table lists this clonotype with a few counts. CDR3 sequence reads: CASSPRELQPQHF. CDR3 coding DNA: TGTGCCAGCTCCCCAAGGGAATTGCAGCCCCAGCATTTT. This chain uses TRBV18 with TRBJ1-5; D is undetermined. This CDR3 contains 13 residues. V was shortened by 6 bases and J by 7 bases, with 13 bases between the two germline ends. Germline V CDR1 and CDR2: KGHSH, LQKENI. The full variable domain, rest sourced from reference TRBV18 and TRBJ1-5, is NAGVMQNPRHLVRRRGQEARLRCSPMKGHSHVYWYRQLPEEGLKFMVYLQKENIIDESGMPKERFSAEFPKEGPSILRIQQVVRGDSAAYFCASSPRELQPQHFGDGTRLSIL.

This clonotype was counted a few times. The chain uses TRBV5-4 and TRBJ2-7; D is possibly TRBD1 (5 bases). Trimming removed 4 bases at V and 0 bases at J, with 17 bases between. CDR1 and CDR2 from the germline V gene are SGHNT and YYREEE (reference sequence). This CDR3 contains 16 residues. CDR3 loop: CASSRASSRGSYEQYF. The CDR3 DNA reads TGTGCCAGCAGCCGCGCCTCCTCTAGGGGCTCCTACGAGCAGTACTTC.

The V and J genes are TRBV12-3 or TRBV12-4 and TRBJ2-3, with 7 bases aligning to TRBD2. The CDR3 spans 16 residues. V lost 6 bases to trimming and J lost 7 bases; unmatched junction nucleotides: 16. CDR3 nucleotide sequence: TGTGCCAGCAGCCTCAGCGGGACCCTAGTCAGGTATACGCAGTATTTT. This encodes CASSLSGTLVRYTQYF.

A few counts support this clonotype. V is TRBV15 and J is TRBJ2-3; no clear D. This CDR3 region has 12 residues. The ends were cut back, 8 bases at V and 2 bases at J, with 8 bases in the middle. Germline V gene lookup returns CDR1 LNHNV and CDR2 YYDKDF (reference sequence). The CDR3 sequence: CATGVDTDTQYF. In DNA, the CDR3 is TGTGCCACCGGGGTAGACACAGATACGCAGTATTTT.

This clonotype was observed a few times. The rearrangement joins TRBV6-1 to TRBJ2-1; 8 bases map to TRBD2. This CDR3 spans 16 amino acids. The ends lost 5 bases at V and 2 bases at J; junction bases unmatched: 8. Germline lookup yields CDR1 MNHNS and CDR2 SASEGT. The CDR3 region is CASSLAGFNPYNEQFF. CDR3 bases: TGTGCCAGCAGTTTAGCGGGATTCAACCCCTACAATGAGCAGTTCTTC.

The V gene is TRBV18, the J gene TRBJ2-1, with D perhaps given as TRBD1 or TRBD2 (5 bases each). With 1 base removed from V and 10 bases from J, the gap between germline ends came to 11 bases. The CDR3 totals 13 residues. Per germline, CDR1 KGHSH and CDR2 LQKENI. CDR3 bases: TGTGCCAGCTCACCACGGGGGTCCAGCGAGCAGTTCTTC. This gives the protein CASSPRGSSEQFF.

The V call is TRBV30, the J call TRBJ1-4, with D perhaps TRBD1 (5 bases). Germline V gene lookup returns CDR1 GTSNPN and CDR2 SVGIG (reference sequence). The CDR3 has 13 amino acids. V lost 6 bases, J lost 2 bases, and 10 bases lay in between. CDR3 amino acids: CACNRGTNEKLFF. CDR3 sequence (DNA): TGTGCCTGCAATCGGGGGACTAATGAAAAACTGTTTTTT.

The chain is built from TRBV12-3 or TRBV12-4 and TRBJ1-4; perhaps TRBD1 as D (6 bases). Trimming removed 5 bases from V and 2 bases from J, with 12 bases in between. This CDR3 contains 15 residues. The CDR3 sequence is CASSGGTMTNEKLFF. For the CDR3, the DNA is TGTGCCAGCAGTGGCGGGACAATGACTAATGAAAAACTGTTTTTT.

The chain couples TRBV7-3 to TRBJ2-1; D is perhaps TRBD2 (7 bases). Germline V gives CDR1 SGHTA, CDR2 FQGTGA. The V end was cut by 8 bases, the J end by 6 bases, with 14 bases between. This CDR3 is 13 amino acids long. DNA for the CDR3: TGTGCCAGCGGTGGGGGGGGCAGCAATGAGCAGTTCTTC. It yields the protein CASGGGGSNEQFF.

The genes are TRBV6-5 and TRBJ2-1; 9 nucleotides line up with TRBD1. Germline assignment: CDR1 MNHEY and CDR2 SVGAGI. The CDR3 totals 14 residues. The trim removed 8 bases at V and 2 bases at J, leaving 4 bases unmatched. CDR3 sequence reads: CASGGTGPYNEQFF. The CDR3 DNA follows: TGTGCCAGCGGAGGGACAGGGCCCTACAATGAGCAGTTCTTC.

The chain joins TRBV12-3 or TRBV12-4 to TRBJ1-2, with D perhaps matching TRBD1 (6 bases). CDR3 length equals 14 residues. The V end was cut by 6 bases, the J end by 6 bases, with 17 bases between. The CDR3 region is CASSRTVEVDGYTF. The DNA of the CDR3 is TGTGCCAGCAGCCGGACAGTGGAAGTGGATGGCTACACCTTC.

V is TRBV13 and J is TRBJ2-7, with D hard to call. Germline CDR1 reads PRHDT; CDR2 reads FYEKMQ (reference sequence). This CDR3 is built from 14 residues. The V end lost 1 base, the J end lost 5 bases, and 12 bases lay between the germline ends. Written as DNA, the CDR3 is TGTGCCAGCAGCTTAGAACAGACCGCCGACGAGCAGTACTTC. Translating gives CASSLEQTADEQYF.